What follows is one T cell receptor (beta chain) and its context. Its antigen is still unknown. The V and J ends lost 5 bases and 5 bases respectively, with 18 bases between them. The CDR3 spans 15 residues. The germline V gene encodes CDR1 MDHEN and CDR2 SYDVKM. Nominally healthy donors were sampled, though unrecorded immune exposures were likely. The entry originates in a study of cytomegalovirus exposure and HLA in healthy donors. About the study: Earlier work reported some 110 million unique TCR beta sequences from some 170 million T cells. Notes on the study in general: Researchers reported from a later analysis that most CMV-associated TCR beta chains appeared HLA-restricted.

The PCR had 60 Vbeta and 13 Jbeta primers. Clones were read by immunoSEQ multiplex PCR, and TCRdb kept only the in-frame ones, dropping some. This sample's table has 150,000 to 200,000 clones. The specimen was PBMCs. J is TRBJ2-5 and V is TRBV28; no clear D. This sequence was found in a man younger than 40 in good health and CMV-seronegative. For the CDR3, the DNA is TGTGCCAGCAGTCCCCGACTCGGTCGGGTGGAGACCCAGTACTTC. Its translation is CASSPRLGRVETQYF. Combining the CDR3 with reference TRBV28 and TRBJ2-5 gives the whole variable domain DVKVTQSSRYLVKRTGEKVFLECVQDMDHENMFWYRQDPGLGLRLIYFSYDVKMKEKGDIPEGYSVSREKKERFSLILESASTNQTSMYLCASSPRLGRVETQYFGPGTRLLVL.